A single sample gave rise to the 28 T cell receptor beta chains below, sequenced in a study of T cell responses to AZD1222 COVID-19 vaccine (dated by TCRdb to the early 2020s). This specimen's time point label, per the study, means: baseline before first vaccination. The library was made by the immunoSEQ multiplex PCR assay. TCRdb holds this immuneACCESS table with in-frame rearrangements only. Some clones are missing; in checked studies, unresolved V genes explain under half, and the rest has no known cause. A total of about 120,000 clones appear in this sample, approximately 85% of them only once. The ten biggest clones cover 5% to 7% of the sample. This specimen was peripheral blood, taken on day 0 of AZD1222 vaccination. These receptors all stem from an adult in good health.

This clone appeared once. This chain connects TRBV2 to TRBJ1-1, with D perhaps TRBD1 (6 bases). There are 13 residues in the CDR3. V was clipped by 7 bases and J by 4 bases, with 13 bases between them. Germline V gene sequence: CDR1 SNHLY, CDR2 FYNNEI. The CDR3 coding sequence is TGTGCCAGCATCGAGGGGGTTATCACTGAAGCTTTCTTT. This codes for CASIEGVITEAFF.

The chain recombines TRBV12-3 or TRBV12-4 with TRBJ2-7; D possibly corresponds to TRBD2 (6 bases). This CDR3 region has 11 residues. The ends were cut back, 7 bases at V and 7 bases at J, with 11 bases in the middle. Here the CDR3 DNA reads TGTGCCAGCAAAAAACGGGGGGAGCAGTACTTC. It is translated as CASKKRGEQYF.

This clone has only one observation. The chain carries TRBV6-6 and TRBJ1-2; 9 nucleotides align to TRBD1. The CDR3 is 16 amino acids. The V gene's germline CDR1 is MNHNY and CDR2 SVGAGI (reference sequence). Trimming removed 6 bases from V and 0 bases from J; junction bases left unmatched: 8. The CDR3 loop reads CASSFGQGKTNYGYTF. In DNA form, the CDR3 reads TGTGCCAGCAGCTTCGGACAGGGGAAGACTAACTATGGCTACACCTTC.

In nucleotides, the CDR3 is TGTGCCAGCAGCTTGGGGGCCGGCAATGAGCAGTTCTTC. This translates into CASSLGAGNEQFF. The chain couples TRBV7-9 to TRBJ2-1; D perhaps matches TRBD1 (6 bases). The CDR3 length is 13 residues. Germline assignment: CDR1 SEHNR and CDR2 FQNEAQ (reference sequence). Between the trimmed V and J ends, which lost 3 bases and 6 bases, there was a span of 9 bases.

The chain recombines TRBV6-1 with TRBJ1-4, with D uncertain. CDR3 length equals 11 residues. V lost 5 bases to trimming and J lost 6 bases, with 4 bases between them. Germline V gene data show CDR1 as MNHNS and CDR2 as SASEGT. The CDR3 is CASSLDEKLFF. CDR3 bases: TGTGCCAGCAGTTTAGATGAAAAACTGTTTTTT.

This rearrangement joins TRBV4-1 to TRBJ2-7, with TRBD1 matching over 11 bases. Germline V gene lookup returns CDR1 MGHRA and CDR2 YSYEKL. V shed 3 bases, J shed 6 bases, and the junction held 4 bases outside the gene matches. The CDR3 runs 14 residues. CDR3 in amino acids: CASSQDRGRFEQYF. CDR3 coding DNA: TGCGCCAGCAGCCAGGACAGGGGGCGTTTCGAGCAGTACTTC.

In regard to this clone: One end of the junction varies from germline; a read error may be responsible. The chain links TRBV7-7 to TRBJ2-2; D call uncertain. The CDR3 totals 14 residues. CDR1 is SSHAT and CDR2 is FNYEAQ in the germline V gene (reference sequence). The CDR3 protein is CASSSSSHTGELFF. The CDR3 coding sequence is TGTGCTAGCAGTTCATCGAGCCACACCGGGGAGCTGTTTTTT.

This sequence joins TRBV25-1 and TRBJ1-6; D is possibly TRBD1 (6 bases). The germline CDR1 and CDR2 sequences are MGHDK and SYGVNS. This CDR3 region has 17 residues. V lost 2 bases, J lost 3 bases, and 14 bases lay in between. The CDR3 region is CASSESRGLIYNSPLHF. CDR3 nucleotide sequence: TGTGCCAGCAGTGAAAGCAGGGGCCTCATCTATAATTCACCCCTCCACTTT. Full variable domain (rest looked up from reference TRBV25-1 and TRBJ1-6): EADIYQTPRYLVIGTGKKITLECSQTMGHDKMYWYQQDPGMELHLIHYSYGVNSTEKGDLSSESTVSRIRTEHFPLTLESARPSHTSQYLCASSESRGLIYNSPLHFGNGTRLTVT.

The V and J genes are TRBV11-2 and TRBJ2-7, with TRBD1 matching 9 bases. J was trimmed by 0 bases and V by 5 bases; bases with no gene match: 8. This CDR3 region has 16 residues. Per the germline V gene, CDR1 is SGHAT and CDR2 is FQNNGV. The CDR3 reads CASSPVGQGSSYEQYF. CDR3 nucleotides: TGTGCCAGCAGCCCCGTAGGACAGGGGAGCTCCTACGAGCAGTACTTC.

J is TRBJ2-2 and V is TRBV7-9; a possible D gene is TRBD1 (7 bases). The CDR3 is 18 residues long. Germline assignment: CDR1 SEHNR and CDR2 FQNEAQ (reference sequence). Trimming took off 5 bases at V and 6 bases at J, with 25 bases between the two ends. The CDR3 reads CASSIGTARGGRAGELFF. The CDR3 DNA sequence: TGTGCCAGCAGCATTGGGACAGCCCGGGGAGGACGGGCCGGGGAGCTGTTTTTT.

The gene calls are TRBV11-3 and TRBJ2-7; 10 bases fit TRBD2. Germline CDR1 reads SGHNT; CDR2 reads YENEEA. With 2 bases clipped from V and 7 bases from J, the junction kept 14 bases outside the gene matches. The CDR3 is 17 residues long. The CDR3 DNA follows: TGTGCCAGCAGCTTAAACTCGGGACTAGCGAAGGTGCGTGAGCAGTACTTC. Translating it yields CASSLNSGLAKVREQYF. Supplemented by reference TRBV11-3 and TRBJ2-7, the full variable domain reads EAGVVQSPRYKIIEKKQPVAFWCNPISGHNTLYWYLQNLGQGPELLIRYENEEAVDDSQLPKDRFSAERLKGVDSTLKIQPAELGDSAVYLCASSLNSGLAKVREQYFGPGTRLTVT.

This chain uses TRBV15 with TRBJ1-1, with D unclear. Trimming cost V 0 bases and J 6 bases, with 5 bases left between them. Germline loops: CDR1 LNHNV, CDR2 YYDKDF (reference sequence). The CDR3 is made up of 12 amino acids. The CDR3 DNA reads as TGTGCCACCAGCAGAGATTGGGCTGAAGCTTTCTTT. It specifies CATSRDWAEAFF. The variable domain in full, with the rest retrieved from reference TRBV15 and TRBJ1-1, is DAMVIQNPRYQVTQFGKPVTLSCSQTLNHNVMYWYQQKSSQAPKLLFHYYDKDFNNEADTPDNFQSRRPNTSFCFLDIRSPGLGDTAMYLCATSRDWAEAFFGQGTRLTVV.

The chain has TRBV4-2 and TRBJ2-2; 8 bases align to TRBD2. Germline trimming cut 1 base from V and 6 bases from J; bases unmatched to any gene: 13. The germline V gene encodes CDR1 LGHNA and CDR2 YNFKEQ. The CDR3 is made up of 18 amino acids. The CDR3 nucleotides are TGTGCCAGCAGCCAAGGTCCAGCGGGGGACGAAGGGGCCGGGGAGCTGTTTTTT. Translated: CASSQGPAGDEGAGELFF.

V is TRBV5-4 and J is TRBJ1-1; D possibly corresponds to TRBD1 (6 bases). V lost 5 bases and J 1 base, leaving 9 bases between the germline ends. The CDR3 extends over 13 amino acids. Germline CDR1 and CDR2: SGHNT and YYREEE (reference sequence). The CDR3 DNA sequence: TGTGCCAGCAGGGTCAGGGGGAACACTGAAGCTTTCTTT. Its translation is CASRVRGNTEAFF. The variable domain in full, with the rest retrieved from reference TRBV5-4 and TRBJ1-1, is ETGVTQSPTHLIKTRGQQVTLRCSSQSGHNTVSWYQQALGQGPQFIFQYYREEENGRGNFPPRFSGLQFPNYSSELNVNALELDDSALYLCASRVRGNTEAFFGQGTRLTVV.

This chain uses TRBV19 with TRBJ2-7; D is perhaps TRBD1 (6 bases). V was shortened by 8 bases and J by 6 bases, with 23 bases between the two germline ends. Germline values: CDR1 LNHDA, CDR2 SQIVND (reference sequence). The CDR3 has 15 residues. In DNA form, the CDR3 reads TGTGCCAGTCTACAGGGATTCCCCTTATGCAGCGAGCAGTACTTC. Protein: CASLQGFPLCSEQYF.

The rearrangement uses TRBV4-1 and TRBJ2-7; the D gene is possibly TRBD2 (5 bases). CDR1 and CDR2 from the germline V gene are MGHRA and YSYEKL. The CDR3 consists of 18 residues. V lost 0 bases and J 3 bases, leaving 21 bases between the germline ends. As DNA, the CDR3 is TGCGCCAGCAGCCAAGACACAAACCCTCGGGGTAGGTTCTACGAGCAGTACTTC. Translation: CASSQDTNPRGRFYEQYF.

The CDR3 loop reads CASSAKDGLSYEQYF. In nucleotides, the CDR3 is TGTGCCAGCAGCGCCAAGGACGGGTTGTCCTACGAGCAGTACTTC. This chain joins TRBV5-5 and TRBJ2-7, with unresolved D. The germline V gene has CDR1 SGHKS and CDR2 YYEKEE (reference sequence). V gave up 4 bases and J gave up 1 base, with 15 bases separating them. The CDR3 length is 15 residues.

Only one count was recorded for this clone. The V and J genes are TRBV5-1 and TRBJ2-3; D might be TRBD1 (5 bases). The germline CDR1 and CDR2 sequences are SGHRS and YFSETQ. The V gene lost 4 bases and the J gene lost 4 bases, with 10 bases spanning the gap. This CDR3 has 13 amino acids. CDR3 sequence reads: CASSIRVADTQYF. CDR3 nucleotides: TGCGCCAGCAGCATCAGGGTGGCAGATACGCAGTATTTT.

The gene calls are TRBV7-6 and TRBJ1-1, with D perhaps TRBD1 (6 bases). Trimming shortened V by 6 bases and J by 4 bases, and 18 bases separated the two germline ends. Looked up from germline, CDR1 is SGHVS and CDR2 is FNYEAQ. The CDR3 consists of 15 residues. CDR3 amino acids: CASRPVNEGGTEAFF. The CDR3 coding sequence is TGTGCCAGCAGACCAGTGAACGAGGGGGGCACTGAAGCTTTCTTT.

V gene TRBV28 combines with J gene TRBJ1-6; possibly TRBD1 for D (5 bases). V was pared by 6 bases and J by 7 bases, with 19 bases between. This CDR3 comprises 16 residues. From germline, CDR1 is MDHEN and CDR2 SYDVKM. The CDR3 reads CASSLTGGPGNSPLHF. The CDR3 coding sequence is TGTGCCAGCAGCCTTACAGGAGGGCCGGGGAATTCACCCCTCCACTTT.

The CDR3 region is CASSLRTGNEKLFF. Written as DNA, the CDR3 is TGTGCCAGCAGCTTACGGACAGGGAACGAAAAACTGTTTTTT. The V and J genes are TRBV9 and TRBJ1-4, with 8 bases identical to TRBD1. The CDR3 consists of 14 residues. Looked up from germline, CDR1 is SGDLS and CDR2 is YYNGEE. J was trimmed by 8 bases and V by 4 bases; bases with no gene match: 7.

The chain employs TRBV3-1 (or the pseudogene TRBV3-2) and TRBJ1-5; D possibly corresponds to TRBD1 (6 bases). V was shortened by 5 bases and J by 4 bases, with 9 bases between the two germline ends. This CDR3 contains 13 residues. Germline V CDR1 and CDR2: LGHDT, YNNKEL (reference sequence). The CDR3: CASSWQGNQPQHF. DNA for the CDR3: TGTGCCAGCAGCTGGCAGGGGAATCAGCCCCAGCATTTT.

The chain has TRBV30 and TRBJ1-1; D ambiguous. Germline lookup yields CDR1 GTSNPN and CDR2 SVGIG (reference sequence). This CDR3 has 12 amino acids. V was shortened by 3 bases and J by 11 bases, with 16 bases between the two germline ends. The CDR3: CAWRTGNFVAFF. In DNA, the CDR3 is TGTGCCTGGAGGACGGGGAATTTCGTGGCTTTCTTT.

This rearrangement joins TRBV19 to TRBJ2-5; D could derive from TRBD1 or TRBD2 (5 bases each). CDR3 length: 14 residues. V lost 5 bases and J 4 bases, leaving 14 bases between the germline ends. Germline CDR1 LNHDA, CDR2 SQIVND (reference sequence). This chain's CDR3 is CASSSHRGGETQYF. In DNA form, the CDR3 reads TGTGCCAGTAGTTCCCATCGGGGCGGAGAGACCCAGTACTTC.

This chain uses TRBV5-4 with TRBJ2-7; 11 positions agree with TRBD1. CDR1 SGHNT and CDR2 YYREEE come from the germline V gene (reference sequence). The CDR3 spans 15 residues. Trimming at V came to 4 bases and at J to 3 bases, leaving 6 bases not matched to a gene. CDR3 in DNA: TGTGCCAGCAGCCGCATAGGGACAGGGGGCTACGAGCAGTACTTC. Translated: CASSRIGTGGYEQYF.

The J gene is TRBJ1-1, the V gene TRBV7-9, with D uncertain. Trimming took off 2 bases at V and 1 base at J, with 5 bases between the two ends. Germline loops: CDR1 SEHNR, CDR2 FQNEAQ (reference sequence). The CDR3 is 13 residues long. This chain's CDR3 is CASSLSGNTEAFF. In nucleotides, the CDR3 is TGTGCCAGCAGCTTATCCGGGAACACTGAAGCTTTCTTT.

This chain connects TRBV20-1 to TRBJ1-1; tentatively, D is TRBD1 (5 bases). This CDR3 has 10 amino acids. Looked up from germline, CDR1 is DFQATT and CDR2 is SNEGSKA (reference sequence). V was shortened by 5 bases and J by 8 bases, with 9 bases between the two germline ends. The chain's CDR3 is CSARGTEAFF. The DNA for the CDR3 is TGCAGTGCTCGGGGGACGGAAGCTTTCTTT.

This clone was observed a handful of times. The sample holds other DNA sequences that translate to the same CDR3. The genes are TRBV3-1 (or the pseudogene TRBV3-2) and TRBJ1-5, with D uncertain. CDR3 length: 14 residues. CDR1 LGHDT and CDR2 YNNKEL come from the germline V gene (reference sequence). V dropped 4 bases and J dropped 2 bases, with 9 bases sitting between them. CDR3 sequence reads: CASSPSGGNQPQHF. As DNA, the CDR3 is TGTGCCAGCAGCCCCTCGGGAGGCAATCAGCCCCAGCATTTT.